This entry describes one TCR beta chain. Sequencing was performed with immunoSEQ multiplex PCR; in TCRdb, only in-frame clones are kept and a portion is missing. The table has about 33,000 clones, around 94% seen once; the top ten hold 26%. The sample is drawn from a study of T cell clones after liver transplantation. In the study overall: Subjects received no induction therapy and standard immunosuppression until randomization at 12-24 months post-transplant.

CDR1 and CDR2 (germline): SGHTA, FQGNSA. After removal of 6 bases from V and 2 bases from J, the junction contained 5 bases not matched to a gene. This CDR3 is 14 amino acids long. The sequenced sample was CD8+ T cells from blood, obtained 12 months after liver transplant. The V gene is TRBV7-2, the J gene TRBJ2-7; 9 bases match TRBD2. This sequence was found in a human patient who received a liver transplant. A subset of T cells may come from the graft donor. For the CDR3, the DNA is TGTGCCAGCAGTCGGCTAGCGGGAACCTACGAGCAGTACTTC. Its translation is CASSRLAGTYEQYF.